This T cell receptor (beta chain) stems from a study of CD8 T cells in ankylosing spondylitis. Points from the study as a whole: A motif of eight highly homologous TCR beta variants was seen as apparently characteristic of ankylosing spondylitis blood. Researchers reportedly found disease-linked clones significantly enriched in matched ankylosing spondylitis synovial fluid.

The CDR3 totals 13 residues. Trimming removed 3 bases from V and 1 base from J, with 6 bases in between. Construction of TCR beta libraries was performed using quantitative 5'-RACE with molecular barcodes. TCRdb reanalysed the 5' RACE reads using MiXCR and keeps one entry per CDR3 protein. The sample records fewer than 350,000 distinct CDR3 sequences, under 14% being singletons. This clonotype was recorded many times. No antigen is known for it. This TCR was sampled from a female donor with ankylosing spondylitis or in good health (not recorded which). The rearrangement uses TRBV12-3 or TRBV12-4 and TRBJ1-1; D is unclear. Material: blood, either unsorted or a sorted T cell fraction (not recorded which). CDR3 in DNA: TGTGCCAGCAGTTTCGGAGAGAACACTGAAGCTTTCTTT. Translation: CASSFGENTEAFF.